This TCR beta chain was sequenced for a study of metastatic and nonmetastatic thyroid tumors. Across the whole study: The study looked at repertoires side by side in blood and in tumor or nodule tissue from malignant and benign thyroid patients.

This clone was recorded many times. Its antigen is unknown. CDR3 size: 14 residues. V was pared by 5 bases and J by 7 bases, with 7 bases of the junction left unmatched. Per the germline V gene, CDR1 is MDHEN and CDR2 is SYDVKM. There were no patients who had received any treatment before thyroid surgery. Points from the study as a whole: Compared with benign nodules, malignant thyroid tumors were reported to have significantly higher TCR beta diversity in both blood and tumor.

In the study's own analysis: A papillary thyroid cancer distant-metastasis classifier was built from CDR3 differences across clinicopathological groups. TCRdb recomputed clones from the PCR reads via MiXCR. In this record, the V and J calls reflect TCRdb's handling and not the investigators' own analysis. The repertoire holds about 20,000 clones, around a fifth seen once, with about 18% in the top ten. The sequencing input was tumor tissue. The rearrangement joins TRBV28 to TRBJ2-1; 8 bases line up with TRBD2. The TCR was taken from a female donor with papillary thyroid cancer or a benign thyroid nodule (not recorded which). Some clones in this sample may be carry-over from other donors' samples. The CDR3 DNA reads as TGTGCCAGCAGTCCGCCGGGACTAGAAAATGAGCAGTTCTTC. Translating gives CASSPPGLENEQFF.